This is a list of T cell receptor beta chains from one sample in a study of cytomegalovirus exposure and HLA in healthy donors. Produced via immunoSEQ multiplex PCR; TCRdb's table is partial and in-frame only. This table has around 100,000 clones, roughly three quarters appearing once. Sequenced: PBMCs. These receptors originate from a man between 40 and 49 years old in good health and CMV-seropositive. CDR3s include the opening cysteine and the closing phenylalanine or tryptophan. Each record gives: clone size, V gene, J gene, D gene, CDR3 protein. A D gene is named only where the DNA matches it firmly. Rows may omit the clone size; those that give it use once, few, many or a size class.

>-|TRBV29-1|TRBJ2-3|TRBD1
CSVRQGRTDTQYF
>-|TRBV6-1|TRBJ2-4|TRBD2
CASGGQRTSGTRAKNIQYF
>-|TRBV6-5|TRBJ2-1|-
CASSSNTRYNEQFF
>-|TRBV9|TRBJ2-1|-
CASRPDSSYNEQFF
>-|TRBV9|TRBJ1-1|-
CASSPKPGGVGTEAFF
>-|TRBV4-2|TRBJ2-5|TRBD2
CASSQEAGGTWAQYF
>-|TRBV4-1|TRBJ2-3|TRBD2
CASSRLEGRELPDTQYF
>-|TRBV7-7|TRBJ2-1|-
CASSLGPGVNNEQFF
>-|TRBV7-9|TRBJ1-5|TRBD1
CASSQGEYSNQPQHF
>few|TRBV23-1|TRBJ2-2|TRBD1
CASSQSGTGNTGELFF
>-|TRBV27|TRBJ1-5|-
CASSFDSSSNQPQHF
>few|TRBV10-3|TRBJ1-1|TRBD1
CAIRDRDQNTEAFF
>few|TRBV4-1|TRBJ2-1|-
CASSQISSEQFF
>-|TRBV28|TRBJ2-5|-
CASNPRAFQETQYF
>-|TRBV9|TRBJ2-3|TRBD1
CASSEGAGDTQYF
>-|TRBV7-9|TRBJ1-2|TRBD1
CSSSSQGAGYGYTF
>-|TRBV29-1|TRBJ1-1|-
CSVGSAEAFF
>few|TRBV5-6|TRBJ2-2|TRBD1
CASSFSDRGAGELFF
>-|TRBV4-1|TRBJ1-4|TRBD1
CASSQGGTGTEKLFF
>-|TRBV13|TRBJ1-3|-
CASSSTGGNTIYF
>-|TRBV19|TRBJ1-1|-
CASRSSGNTEAFF
>few|TRBV5-1|TRBJ2-6|-
CASSLARFSGANVLTF
>-|TRBV18|TRBJ2-1|TRBD2
CASSPGAGGYNEQFF
>medium-sized|TRBV4-3|TRBJ2-7|-
CASSQDRGSPGYEQYF
>-|TRBV5-1|TRBJ1-2|-
CASSLTGTGYTF
>once|TRBV7-2|TRBJ2-7|TRBD2
CASSPGLAVYEQYF
>-|TRBV18|TRBJ2-7|TRBD1
CASSPEPTGWTEQYF
>-|TRBV5-8|TRBJ1-1|TRBD1
CASSWRQGALVAGAFF
>once|TRBV5-8|TRBJ1-1|-
CASSLVLGMNTEAFF
>-|TRBV13|TRBJ2-1|TRBD1
CASSPEGQGYEQFF
>-|TRBV6-6|TRBJ1-5|-
CASSGGSNQPQHF
>few|TRBV9|TRBJ2-5|TRBD2
CASSSTSGIRETQYF
>-|TRBV10-3|TRBJ2-2|TRBD2
CAISVGGSQTGELFF
>-|TRBV5-1|TRBJ2-7|TRBD2
CASRRGLGWEQYF
>-|TRBV30|TRBJ2-1|-
CAWSVGDISYNEQFF
>-|TRBV9|TRBJ2-2|TRBD2
CASSSPSGRALGNTGELFF
>-|TRBV27|TRBJ1-2|-
CASRGPGHGYTF
>-|TRBV4-3|TRBJ1-2|-
CASSQDRLDSVNYGYTF
>few|TRBV4-3|TRBJ1-1|TRBD1
CASSQGTANTEAFF
>once|TRBV6-5|TRBJ2-5|TRBD2
CASSFGTSGSETQYF
>-|TRBV7-2|TRBJ1-2|-
CASSSQGNYGYTF